These 11 T cell receptor beta chains came from one sample sequenced in a study of OX40 agonist ivuxolimab in advanced cancers. The method behind the library was the immunoSEQ multiplex PCR assay. TCRdb obtained this table from immuneACCESS and retained in-frame rearrangements with V and J assigned. These tables miss some clones; where compared with another copy, unresolved V genes account for less than half of the shortfall, and the remainder is unexplained. The sample profile shows 60,000 or so clones; roughly 90% of them were found once. More than 5% of the sample rests with the top ten. Sequenced material: CD4+ or CD8+ T cells sorted from blood, taken in a trial of the OX40 agonist ivuxolimab. These receptors were taken from an adult with an advanced solid tumor such as melanoma, head and neck, liver or kidney cancer.

This clone was counted between two and nine times. The V and J genes are TRBV7-2 and TRBJ1-6, with D unresolved. Germline values: CDR1 SGHTA, CDR2 FQGNSA. CDR3 length equals 12 residues. Deletions cut 2 bases from V and 11 bases from J, with 7 bases between. DNA of the CDR3: TGTGCCAGCAGCTTATCAAGTCCACCCCTCCACTTT. Its translation is CASSLSSPPLHF. The entire variable domain, with the rest obtained from reference TRBV7-2 and TRBJ1-6, is as follows: GAGVSQSPSNKVTEKGKDVELRCDPISGHTALYWYRQSLGQGLEFLIYFQGNSAPDKSGLPSDRFSAERTGGSVSTLTIQRTQQEDSAVYLCASSLSSPPLHFGNGTRLTVT.

J is TRBJ1-2 and V is TRBV5-3; D is ambiguous. TRBV5-3 is an ORF, and what it does is uncertain. The CDR3 loop spans 15 amino acids. V lost 8 bases and J lost 0, with 17 bases in between. The CDR3 protein is CASSTPRSANYGYTF. Here the CDR3 DNA reads TGTGCCAGCAGCACCCCGCGGAGTGCTAACTATGGCTACACCTTC.

J is TRBJ1-2 and V is TRBV9; 7 bases are a match to TRBD1. V shed 3 bases and J 4 bases; nucleotides not matched to a gene: 6. The germline V gene encodes CDR1 SGDLS and CDR2 YYNGEE. The CDR3 is 14 residues long. The CDR3 sequence: CASSAQQGSYGYTF. CDR3 nucleotides: TGTGCCAGCAGCGCCCAACAGGGGTCCTATGGCTACACCTTC.

The chain couples TRBV7-7 to TRBJ2-1; 12 bases are shared with TRBD2. Per the germline V gene, CDR1 is SSHAT and CDR2 is FNYEAQ (reference sequence). V trimming: 5 bases; J trimming: 3 bases; junction bases outside the gene matches: 2. CDR3 length equals 15 residues. The CDR3 region has the DNA TGTGCCAGCAGCCGGACTAGCGGGATCTACAATGAGCAGTTCTTC. It codes for CASSRTSGIYNEQFF.

The chain combines TRBV7-2 with TRBJ2-3; no clear D gene. Germline V lookup: CDR1 SGHTA, CDR2 FQGNSA. The CDR3 sequence is 14 residues long. Trimming took 1 base from V and 2 from J, leaving 7 bases between them. CDR3 coding DNA: TGTGCCAGCAGCTTAGGGAAAGTCACAGATACGCAGTATTTT. Translation gives CASSLGKVTDTQYF.

This sequence joins TRBV14 and TRBJ2-1, with D perhaps TRBD1 (5 bases). CDR3 length: 15 residues. Germline V gene sequence: CDR1 SGHDN, CDR2 FVKESK. V lost 2 bases, J lost 4 bases, and 12 bases lay in between. CDR3 residues: CASSQKRGYYNEQFF. CDR3 DNA sequence: TGTGCCAGCAGCCAAAAAAGGGGATATTACAATGAGCAGTTCTTC.

The V gene is TRBV4-1, the J gene TRBJ2-2; 13 bases match TRBD2. Germline assignment: CDR1 MGHRA and CDR2 YSYEKL. This CDR3 has 18 residues. V trimming: 1 base; J trimming: 5 bases; junction bases outside the gene matches: 7. CDR3 nucleotide sequence: TGCGCCAGCAGCCAAGGTGGACTAGCGGGAGTAGGAACCGGGGAGCTGTTTTTT. Translated: CASSQGGLAGVGTGELFF.

This clone appeared a single time. The chain is built from TRBV7-2 and TRBJ2-1; no definite D call. The germline V gene has CDR1 SGHTA and CDR2 FQGNSA. V dropped 5 bases and J dropped 10 bases, with 12 bases sitting between them. CDR3 length: 12 amino acids. The CDR3 bases are TGTGCCAGCAGCCCTACGGTGTACGAGCAGTTCTTC. It specifies CASSPTVYEQFF.

This chain links TRBV11-2 with TRBJ2-3; 8 bases agree with TRBD1. The junction had 13 bases not matched to a gene; V was cut back by 1 base and J by 1 base. The CDR3 sequence is 19 residues long. Germline values: CDR1 SGHAT, CDR2 FQNNGV. In nucleotides, the CDR3 is TGTGCCAGCAGCTTAGTTCCCCCGCATGGACAGGGCCGCACAGATACGCAGTATTTT. The encoded protein is CASSLVPPHGQGRTDTQYF.

The chain is built from TRBV30 and TRBJ1-6; tentative D call: TRBD1 (5 bases). Germline CDR1 is GTSNPN and CDR2 is SVGIG (reference sequence). The CDR3 spans 13 residues. CDR3 nucleotide sequence: TGTGCGTCGACAGCCTCCTATAATTCACCCCTCCACTTT. Amino acids: CASTASYNSPLHF.

The chain links TRBV5-1 to TRBJ2-5; 10 positions match TRBD2. V gave up 5 bases and J gave up 1 base; unmatched junction bases: 2. Germline CDR1 SGHRS, CDR2 YFSETQ. The CDR3 loop spans 14 amino acids. CDR3 DNA: TGCGCCAGCAGAGGACTAGCGGCCCAAGAGACCCAGTACTTC. Translation: CASRGLAAQETQYF.